This TCR beta chain comes out of a study of T-cell reconstitution after alpha-beta-depleted transplantation in children. Study results and limitations: Once a year had passed after transplant, T-cell counts and diversity came mostly from newly produced T cells. Some patients showed high day-60 TCRbeta diversity, which derived from surviving recipient T cells and thymic progenitors. Approximately two months post-transplant, alpha-beta T cells reportedly originated from several hundred expanded graft clones.

The V and J ends lost 9 bases and 7 bases respectively, with 14 bases between them. Per germline, CDR1 SGHVS and CDR2 FNYEAQ. The CDR3 is 12 residues long. Concerning this clonotype itself: What it binds is unknown.

The TCRbeta library was prepared with unique molecular identifiers. TCRdb analysed the PCR reads with MiXCR anew, one entry per CDR3 protein. This table has 300,000 to 400,000 distinct CDR3 sequences, approximately 23% appearing once. This sample comprised PBMCs, mostly from graft donor cells, obtained 180 days after TCRalphabeta/CD19-depleted stem cell transplant. The sequence was collected from a male patient between 5 and 17 years old who had a stem cell transplant for acute lymphoblastic leukemia, so the T cells may come from the graft donor. J is TRBJ2-3 and V is TRBV7-6; no firm D call. The CDR3 sequence is CASGRVQNTQYF. CDR3 DNA sequence: TGTGCCAGTGGACGGGTCCAAAATACGCAGTATTTT.